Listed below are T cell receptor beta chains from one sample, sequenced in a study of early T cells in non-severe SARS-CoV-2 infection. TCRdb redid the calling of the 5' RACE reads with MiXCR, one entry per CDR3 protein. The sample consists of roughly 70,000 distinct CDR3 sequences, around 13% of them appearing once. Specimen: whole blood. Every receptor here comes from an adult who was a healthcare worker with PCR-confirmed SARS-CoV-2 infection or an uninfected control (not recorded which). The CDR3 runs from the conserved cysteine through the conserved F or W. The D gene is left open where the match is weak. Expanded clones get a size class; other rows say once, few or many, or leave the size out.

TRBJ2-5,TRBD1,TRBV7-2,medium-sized,CASSANRGTETQYF,TGTGCCAGCAGCGCGAACAGGGGGACGGAGACCCAGTACTTC
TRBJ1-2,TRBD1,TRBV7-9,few,CASSSRTGGIDYGYTF,TGTGCCAGCAGCTCCCGGACAGGGGGGATCGACTATGGCTACACCTTC
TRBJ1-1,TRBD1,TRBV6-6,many,CASSLTTGGLEAFF,TGTGCCAGCAGCCTTACGACAGGGGGCCTGGAAGCTTTCTTT
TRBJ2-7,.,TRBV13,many,CASSRNPAEQYF,TGTGCCAGCAGCCGGAATCCGGCCGAGCAGTACTTC
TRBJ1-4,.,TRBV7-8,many,CASSFYGTGMDATNEKLFF,TGTGCCAGCAGCTTCTACGGAACAGGGATGGATGCAACTAATGAAAAACTGTTTTTT
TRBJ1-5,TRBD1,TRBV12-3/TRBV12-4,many,CASSLGTGGQPQHF,TGTGCCAGCAGCTTAGGGACAGGGGGACAGCCCCAGCATTTT
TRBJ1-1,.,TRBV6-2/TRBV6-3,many,CASSYRVEIYTEAFF,TGTGCCAGCAGTTATCGCGTTGAGATCTACACTGAAGCTTTCTTT
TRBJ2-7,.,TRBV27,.,CASSLSRDSHEQYF,TGTGCCAGCAGTTTATCGAGGGACTCACACGAGCAGTACTTC
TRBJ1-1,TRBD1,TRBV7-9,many,CASNPTGTDHEAFF,TGTGCCAGCAACCCCACAGGGACAGACCATGAAGCTTTCTTT
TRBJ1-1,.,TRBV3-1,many,CASSQESQQHYGSFF,TGTGCCAGCAGCCAAGAATCTCAACAACACTATGGAAGTTTCTTT
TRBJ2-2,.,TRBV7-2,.,CASSPQGVELFF,TGTGCCAGCAGCCCCCAAGGCGTGGAGCTGTTTTTT
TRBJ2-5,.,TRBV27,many,CASSDVRETQYF,TGTGCCAGCAGCGACGTTCGGGAGACCCAGTACTTC
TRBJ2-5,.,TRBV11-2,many,CASSLEWRVHEETQYF,TGTGCCAGCAGCTTAGAGTGGAGGGTCCACGAAGAGACCCAGTACTTC